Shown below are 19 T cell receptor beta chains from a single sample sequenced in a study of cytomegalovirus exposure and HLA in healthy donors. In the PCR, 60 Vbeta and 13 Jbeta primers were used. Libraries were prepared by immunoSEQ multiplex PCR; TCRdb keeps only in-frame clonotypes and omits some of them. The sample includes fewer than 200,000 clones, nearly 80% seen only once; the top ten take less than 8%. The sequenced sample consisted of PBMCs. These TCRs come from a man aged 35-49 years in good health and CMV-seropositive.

CDR3 sequence reads: CASNRDPTGGPRDEQFF. The CDR3, as DNA: TGTGCCAGCAACCGAGACCCCACGGGGGGTCCCCGGGATGAGCAGTTCTTC. V is TRBV9 and J is TRBJ2-1; 7 nucleotides align to TRBD2. CDR1 is SGDLS and CDR2 is YYNGEE in the germline V gene. This CDR3 is built from 17 residues. With V trimmed by 6 bases and J by 8 bases, 20 bases remained unmatched.

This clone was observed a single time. CDR3 nucleotides: TGTGCCAGCAACAACAGGTCCGGGGGATACGAGCAGTACTTC. Its translation: CASNNRSGGYEQYF. This chain links TRBV11-3 with TRBJ2-5, with a tentative D call TRBD2 (6 bases). The J call is in doubt because the DNA end fits TRBJ2-7 better. The CDR3 covers 14 residues. Germline CDR1 is SGHNT and CDR2 is YENEEA.

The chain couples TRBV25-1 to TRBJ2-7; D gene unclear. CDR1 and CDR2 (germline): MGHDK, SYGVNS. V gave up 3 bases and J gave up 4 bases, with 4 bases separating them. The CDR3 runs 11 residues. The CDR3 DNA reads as TGTGCCAGCAGTGACCCTTACGAGCAGTACTTC. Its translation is CASSDPYEQYF.

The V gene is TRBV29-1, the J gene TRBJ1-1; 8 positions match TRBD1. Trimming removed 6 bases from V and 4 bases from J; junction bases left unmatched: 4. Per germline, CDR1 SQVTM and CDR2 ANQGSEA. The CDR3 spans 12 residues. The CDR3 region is CSVDRDGTEAFF. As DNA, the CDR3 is TGCAGCGTGGACAGGGACGGCACTGAAGCTTTCTTT. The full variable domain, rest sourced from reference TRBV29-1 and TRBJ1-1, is SAVISQKPSRDICQRGTSLTIQCQVDSQVTMMFWYRQQPGQSLTLIATANQGSEATYESGFVIDKFPISRPNLTFSTLTVSNMSPEDSSIYLCSVDRDGTEAFFGQGTRLTVV.

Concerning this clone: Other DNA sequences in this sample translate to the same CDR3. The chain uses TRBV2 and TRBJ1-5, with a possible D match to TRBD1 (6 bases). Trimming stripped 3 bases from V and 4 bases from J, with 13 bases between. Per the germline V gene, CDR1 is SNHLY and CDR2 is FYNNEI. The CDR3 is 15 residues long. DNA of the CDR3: TGTGCCAGCAGTGATGGGACAACACCTAATCAGCCCCAGCATTTT. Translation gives CASSDGTTPNQPQHF.

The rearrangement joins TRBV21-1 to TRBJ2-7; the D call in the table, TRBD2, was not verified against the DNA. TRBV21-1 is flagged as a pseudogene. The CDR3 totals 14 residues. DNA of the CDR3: TGTGCCAGCAGCAAGAGGGAGCTTCTCGGCGAGCAGTACTTC. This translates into CASSKRELLGEQYF.

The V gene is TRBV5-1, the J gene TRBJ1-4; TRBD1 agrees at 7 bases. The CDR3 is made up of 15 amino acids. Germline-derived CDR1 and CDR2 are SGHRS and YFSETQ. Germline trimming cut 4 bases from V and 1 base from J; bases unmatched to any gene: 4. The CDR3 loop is CASSTGTETNEKLFF. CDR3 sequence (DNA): TGCGCCAGCAGCACGGGGACAGAAACTAATGAAAAACTGTTTTTT.

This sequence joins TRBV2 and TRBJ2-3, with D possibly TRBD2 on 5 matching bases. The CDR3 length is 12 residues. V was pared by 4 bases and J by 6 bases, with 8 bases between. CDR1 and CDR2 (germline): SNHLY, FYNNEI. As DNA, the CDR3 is TGTGCCAGCAGTGGGACTGCGGATACGCAGTATTTT. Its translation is CASSGTADTQYF.

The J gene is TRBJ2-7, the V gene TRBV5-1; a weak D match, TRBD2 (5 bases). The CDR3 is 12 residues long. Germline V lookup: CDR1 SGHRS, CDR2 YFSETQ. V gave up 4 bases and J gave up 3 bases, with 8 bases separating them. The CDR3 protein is CASSAGVYEQYF. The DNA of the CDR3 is TGCGCCAGCAGCGCCGGGGTCTACGAGCAGTACTTC.

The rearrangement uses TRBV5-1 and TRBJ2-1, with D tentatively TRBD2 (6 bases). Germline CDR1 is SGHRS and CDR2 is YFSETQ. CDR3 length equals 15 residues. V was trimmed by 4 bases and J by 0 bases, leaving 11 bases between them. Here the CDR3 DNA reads TGCGCCAGCAGCCTTAGCGGAGACTCCTACAATGAGCAGTTCTTC. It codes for CASSLSGDSYNEQFF.

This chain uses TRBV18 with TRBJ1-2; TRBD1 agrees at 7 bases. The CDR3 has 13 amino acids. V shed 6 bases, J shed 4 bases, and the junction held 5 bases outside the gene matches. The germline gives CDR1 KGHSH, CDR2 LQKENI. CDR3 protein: CASSLDRIYGYTF. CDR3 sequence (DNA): TGTGCCAGCTCTCTGGACAGGATCTATGGCTACACCTTC.

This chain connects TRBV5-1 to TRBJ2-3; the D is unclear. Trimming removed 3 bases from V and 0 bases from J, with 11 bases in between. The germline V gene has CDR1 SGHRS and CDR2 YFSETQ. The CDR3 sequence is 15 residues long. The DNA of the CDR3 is TGCGCCAGCAGCTCGCGGAGTACTAGCACAGATACGCAGTATTTT. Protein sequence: CASSSRSTSTDTQYF. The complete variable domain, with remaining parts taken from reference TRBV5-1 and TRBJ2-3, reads KAGVTQTPRYLIKTRGQQVTLSCSPISGHRSVSWYQQTPGQGLQFLFEYFSETQRNKGNFPGRFSGRQFSNSRSEMNVSTLELGDSALYLCASSSRSTSTDTQYFGPGTRLTVL.

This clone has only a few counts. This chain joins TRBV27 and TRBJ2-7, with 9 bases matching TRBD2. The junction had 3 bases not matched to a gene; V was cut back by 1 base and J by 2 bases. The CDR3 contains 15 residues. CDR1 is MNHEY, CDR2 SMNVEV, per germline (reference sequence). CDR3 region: CASSLYLAGTYEQYF. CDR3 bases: TGTGCCAGCAGTTTATATCTAGCGGGGACCTACGAGCAGTACTTC.

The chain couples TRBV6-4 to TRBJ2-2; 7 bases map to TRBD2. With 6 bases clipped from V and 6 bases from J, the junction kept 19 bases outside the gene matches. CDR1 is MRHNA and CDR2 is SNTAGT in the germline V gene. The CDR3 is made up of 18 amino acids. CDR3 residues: CASREEGGPGPYAGELFF. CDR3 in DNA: TGTGCCAGCAGAGAGGAGGGAGGGCCTGGACCTTATGCCGGGGAGCTGTTTTTT.

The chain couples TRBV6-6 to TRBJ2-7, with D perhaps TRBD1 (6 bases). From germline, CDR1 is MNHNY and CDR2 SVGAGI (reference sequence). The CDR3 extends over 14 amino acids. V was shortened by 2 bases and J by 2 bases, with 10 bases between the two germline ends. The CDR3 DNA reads TGTGCCAGCAGTTACCGGACAGACCCCTACGAGCAGTACTTC. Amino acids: CASSYRTDPYEQYF.

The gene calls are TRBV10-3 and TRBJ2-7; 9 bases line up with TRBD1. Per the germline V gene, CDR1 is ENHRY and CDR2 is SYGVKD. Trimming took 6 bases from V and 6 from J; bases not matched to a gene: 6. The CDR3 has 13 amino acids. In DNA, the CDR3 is TGTGCCATCAGCGGACAGGGGATCGGCGAGCAGTACTTC. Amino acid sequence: CAISGQGIGEQYF.

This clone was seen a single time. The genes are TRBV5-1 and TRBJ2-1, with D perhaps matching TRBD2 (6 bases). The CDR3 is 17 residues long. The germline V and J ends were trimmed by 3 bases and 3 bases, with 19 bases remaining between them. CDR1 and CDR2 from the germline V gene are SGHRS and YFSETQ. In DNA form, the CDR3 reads TGCGCCAGCAGCTCTTCAACCGGGACTCCTAACTACAATGAGCAGTTCTTC. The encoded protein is CASSSSTGTPNYNEQFF.

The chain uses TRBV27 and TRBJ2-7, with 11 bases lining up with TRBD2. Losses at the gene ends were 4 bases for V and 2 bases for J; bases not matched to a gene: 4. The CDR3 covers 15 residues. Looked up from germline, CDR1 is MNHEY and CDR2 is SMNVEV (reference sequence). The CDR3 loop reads CASSYLAGGPYEQYF. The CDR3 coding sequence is TGTGCCAGCAGTTACTTAGCGGGAGGGCCCTACGAGCAGTACTTC.

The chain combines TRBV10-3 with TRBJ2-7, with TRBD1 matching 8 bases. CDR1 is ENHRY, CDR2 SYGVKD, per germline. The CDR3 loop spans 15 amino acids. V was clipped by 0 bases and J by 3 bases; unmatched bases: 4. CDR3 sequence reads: CAISESGQVLYEQYF. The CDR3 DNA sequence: TGTGCCATCAGTGAGTCGGGACAGGTGCTCTACGAGCAGTACTTC.